What follows are 12 T cell receptor beta chains derived from one specimen sequenced in a study of beta chain features in type 1 diabetes. Expressed TCRB transcripts were sequenced because the isolated RNA had all been reverse transcribed beforehand. Assay: immunoSEQ multiplex PCR; the TCRdb copy retains only in-frame clones and omits some. In the table there are under 950,000 clones, about a sixth of which are singletons. The sequencing input was naive CD4+ T cells from blood. The receptors stem from a woman in her late teens or twenties in good health.

V is TRBV14 and J is TRBJ2-5; no clear D gene. Trimming left V 2 bases short and J 2 bases short, with 6 bases between. This CDR3 region has 13 residues. From germline, CDR1 is SGHDN and CDR2 FVKESK. CDR3 sequence: CASSQLGQETQYF. The CDR3 DNA reads TGTGCCAGCAGCCAACTGGGGCAAGAGACCCAGTACTTC.

The rearrangement uses TRBV7-2 and TRBJ2-2, with 7 bases matching TRBD2. The junction had 8 bases not matched to a gene; V was cut back by 1 base and J by 6 bases. CDR3 length equals 16 residues. The germline gives CDR1 SGHTA, CDR2 FQGNSA. Here the CDR3 DNA reads TGTGCCAGCAGCTTAGTCGGCGGGAGTCCTCCCGGGGAGCTGTTTTTT. Amino acid sequence: CASSLVGGSPPGELFF.

The table lists this clone with a few counts. J is TRBJ2-1 and V is TRBV29-1, with D hard to call. Trimming took off 2 bases at V and 7 bases at J, with 9 bases between the two ends. Germline CDR1 and CDR2: SQVTM and ANQGSEA. The CDR3 sequence is 12 residues long. The CDR3 sequence: CSVERRWNEQFF. The CDR3 nucleotides are TGCAGCGTTGAAAGGAGATGGAATGAGCAGTTCTTC.

This clone was observed a handful of times. The chain joins TRBV11-1 to TRBJ2-5; tentatively, D is TRBD1 (6 bases). Germline V gene lookup returns CDR1 SGHAT and CDR2 FQDESV (reference sequence). Trimming took off 1 base at V and 0 bases at J, with 12 bases between the two ends. This CDR3 spans 16 amino acids. The CDR3 region has the DNA TGTGCCAGCAGCTTAGGCCTCAGGACAGACCAAGAGACCCAGTACTTC. It encodes CASSLGLRTDQETQYF.

Comments on this clone: Other DNA variants within this sample encode the same CDR3. The DNA for the CDR3 is TGTGCCAGCACCCAGGGCACCAGCTACGAGCAGTACTTC. It specifies CASTQGTSYEQYF. The chain joins TRBV28 to TRBJ2-7, with D possibly being TRBD1 (5 bases). Trimming took off 7 bases at V and 3 bases at J, with 13 bases between the two ends. In germline, CDR1 is MDHEN, CDR2 SYDVKM. This CDR3 contains 13 residues.

The chain joins TRBV19 to TRBJ2-3; D uncertain. The germline V gene encodes CDR1 LNHDA and CDR2 SQIVND (reference sequence). Trimming pared 0 bases from V and 0 bases from J, leaving 7 bases between. The CDR3 loop spans 15 amino acids. The CDR3 DNA follows: TGTGCCAGTAGTATAGATCTATCCAGCACAGATACGCAGTATTTT. It yields the protein CASSIDLSSTDTQYF.

The V call is TRBV28, the J call TRBJ2-7, with 8 bases fitting TRBD2. The CDR3 spans 16 residues. The V gene's germline CDR1 is MDHEN and CDR2 SYDVKM. V lost 5 bases to trimming and J lost 5 bases; unmatched junction nucleotides: 14. The CDR3 sequence is CASSAPSSGRTHEQYF. In DNA, the CDR3 is TGTGCCAGCAGTGCCCCCTCGAGCGGGAGAACCCACGAGCAGTACTTC.

V usage is TRBV11-2 and J usage is TRBJ2-7; TRBD2 aligns across 8 bases. V gave up 5 bases and J gave up 5 bases; unmatched junction bases: 11. The CDR3 length is 15 residues. Germline CDR1 SGHAT, CDR2 FQNNGV. CDR3 in DNA: TGTGCCAGCAGCCCTCTAGGCGGGAGGTACAACGAGCAGTACTTC. Translated: CASSPLGGRYNEQYF. Based on the CDR3 plus reference TRBV11-2 and TRBJ2-7, the full variable domain is EAGVAQSPRYKIIEKRQSVAFWCNPISGHATLYWYQQILGQGPKLLIQFQNNGVVDDSQLPKDRFSAERLKGVDSTLKIQPAKLEDSAVYLCASSPLGGRYNEQYFGPGTRLTVT.

This rearrangement joins TRBV5-1 to TRBJ2-1; D assignment may be TRBD1 or TRBD2 (7 bases each). The V gene lost 1 base and the J gene lost 10 bases, with 15 bases spanning the gap. Per germline, CDR1 SGHRS and CDR2 YFSETQ. CDR3 length: 14 amino acids. CDR3 loop: CASSLKGGGAEQFF. In DNA, the CDR3 is TGCGCCAGCAGCTTGAAGGGAGGGGGCGCGGAGCAGTTCTTC.

The rearrangement links TRBV7-9 to TRBJ1-1, with D possibly matching TRBD1 (5 bases). Germline CDR1 is SEHNR and CDR2 is FQNEAQ (reference sequence). The CDR3 is 16 residues long. The germline V and J ends were trimmed by 5 bases and 0 bases, with 16 bases remaining between them. In DNA, the CDR3 is TGTGCCAGCAGCACCAGGGCTCGTGGGCTGAACACTGAAGCTTTCTTT. Translating it yields CASSTRARGLNTEAFF. The full variable domain, its missing parts supplied by reference TRBV7-9 and TRBJ1-1, is DTGVSQNPRHKITKRGQNVTFRCDPISEHNRLYWYRQTLGQGPEFLTYFQNEAQLEKSRLLSDRFSAERPKGSFSTLEIQRTEQGDSAMYLCASSTRARGLNTEAFFGQGTRLTVV.

The chain has TRBV7-6 and TRBJ2-4, with 11 bases matching TRBD1. CDR3 length equals 14 residues. Germline trimming cut 5 bases from V and 6 bases from J; bases unmatched to any gene: 3. Germline CDR1 and CDR2: SGHVS and FNYEAQ. The CDR3 DNA is TGTGCCAGCAGCCCCGGGACAGGGGGAAACATTCAGTACTTC. This translates into CASSPGTGGNIQYF.

CDR3 nucleotide sequence: TGTGCCAGCAGTGCTGGGACCGACAATCAGCCCCAGCATTTT. Translation gives CASSAGTDNQPQHF. V gene TRBV2 combines with J gene TRBJ1-5; the D gene is possibly TRBD1 (5 bases). The CDR3 contains 14 residues. From germline, CDR1 is SNHLY and CDR2 FYNNEI. The V end lost 4 bases, the J end lost 3 bases, and 10 bases lay between the germline ends.